The rows below give T cell receptor beta chains drawn from one sample of a study of T cell repertoires in cytomegalovirus infection. Each CDR3 protein gets one entry after TCRdb re-called the reads with MiXCR. This sample yields around 70,000 distinct CDR3 sequences, of which around 30% are seen a single time; 59% belongs to the top ten. No antigen has been assigned to these receptors. The sequencing here drew on CD8+ T cells from cultured PBMCs, taken from culture after CMV antigen stimulation. The receptors here all came from a human donor in good health (CMV status not recorded). Some clones in this sample may be carry-over from other donors' samples. Each CDR3 is given with its conserved first and last residue. D genes are given only for firm matches. Clone size appears in some rows only: once, few, many, or a class for an expanded clone.

clone size: many; V gene: TRBV12-3/TRBV12-4; J gene: TRBJ2-7; D gene: TRBD1; CDR3 protein: CASSLSQGAYEQYF; CDR3 DNA: TGTGCCAGCAGTTTATCACAGGGGGCCTACGAGCAGTACTTC
clone size: .; V gene: TRBV6-6; J gene: TRBJ2-7; D gene: .; CDR3 protein: CASSRSGPGEQYF; CDR3 DNA: TGTGCCAGCAGCCGCTCCGGGCCTGGAGAGCAGTACTTC
clone size: .; V gene: TRBV30; J gene: TRBJ2-7; D gene: TRBD2; CDR3 protein: CAWSVSSGGAYEQYF; CDR3 DNA: TGTGCCTGGAGCGTCTCTAGCGGGGGGGCCTACGAGCAGTACTTC
clone size: many; V gene: TRBV7-6; J gene: TRBJ1-3; D gene: .; CDR3 protein: CASSPGPGYSGNTIYF; CDR3 DNA: TGTGCCAGCAGCCCCGGGCCGGGATACTCTGGAAACACCATATATTTT
clone size: .; V gene: TRBV7-9; J gene: TRBJ2-5; D gene: .; CDR3 protein: CASSLGTEETQYF; CDR3 DNA: TGTGCCAGCAGCTTAGGGACCGAAGAGACCCAGTACTTC
clone size: few; V gene: TRBV28; J gene: TRBJ1-5; D gene: .; CDR3 protein: CASSFFRVANQPQHF; CDR3 DNA: TGTGCCAGCAGTTTTTTCCGGGTTGCCAATCAGCCCCAGCATTTT
clone size: .; V gene: TRBV5-6; J gene: TRBJ1-2; D gene: TRBD1; CDR3 protein: CASSSGPGTGGGGYTF; CDR3 DNA: TGTGCCAGCAGCTCCGGGCCTGGGACAGGGGGCGGTGGCTACACCTTC
clone size: .; V gene: TRBV13; J gene: TRBJ1-1; D gene: .; CDR3 protein: CASSLGVAANTEAFF; CDR3 DNA: TGTGCCAGCAGCTTAGGCGTGGCAGCGAACACTGAAGCTTTCTTT
clone size: many; V gene: TRBV7-8; J gene: TRBJ2-7; D gene: TRBD1; CDR3 protein: CASSVYRDSSYEQYF; CDR3 DNA: TGTGCCAGCAGCGTGTACCGGGACAGTTCCTACGAGCAGTACTTC
clone size: many; V gene: TRBV12-3/TRBV12-4; J gene: TRBJ2-2; D gene: .; CDR3 protein: CASSQGTGELFF; CDR3 DNA: TGTGCCAGCAGTCAGGGTACCGGGGAGCTGTTTTTT
clone size: few; V gene: TRBV4-3; J gene: TRBJ1-4; D gene: TRBD1; CDR3 protein: CASSQDSGGRHDEKLFF; CDR3 DNA: TGCGCCAGCAGCCAAGATTCAGGGGGGAGGCACGATGAAAAACTGTTTTTT
clone size: few; V gene: TRBV27; J gene: TRBJ2-3; D gene: TRBD1; CDR3 protein: CASSLRFLGQGVEDTQYF; CDR3 DNA: TGTGCCAGCAGTTTAAGATTTCTGGGACAGGGTGTGGAAGATACGCAGTATTTT
clone size: .; V gene: TRBV27; J gene: TRBJ2-7; D gene: .; CDR3 protein: CASSLSGNRREQYF; CDR3 DNA: TGTGCCAGCAGTTTGAGCGGAAATAGGCGGGAGCAGTACTTC
clone size: .; V gene: TRBV6-2/TRBV6-3; J gene: TRBJ1-1; D gene: .; CDR3 protein: CASSLSIFGANTEAFF; CDR3 DNA: TGTGCCAGCAGTTTATCCATTTTTGGGGCGAACACTGAAGCTTTCTTT
clone size: many; V gene: TRBV7-2; J gene: TRBJ1-1; D gene: TRBD1; CDR3 protein: CASSHLVETGDTEAFF; CDR3 DNA: TGTGCCAGCAGCCACTTAGTGGAGACAGGGGACACTGAAGCTTTCTTT
clone size: many; V gene: TRBV7-8; J gene: TRBJ1-4; D gene: .; CDR3 protein: CASSLEAGTATNEKLFF; CDR3 DNA: TGTGCCAGCAGCTTAGAGGCAGGGACTGCAACTAATGAAAAACTGTTTTTT
clone size: many; V gene: TRBV11-3; J gene: TRBJ2-3; D gene: TRBD2; CDR3 protein: CASSRGGADTQYF; CDR3 DNA: TGTGCCAGCAGCCGGGGGGGAGCAGATACGCAGTATTTT
clone size: many; V gene: TRBV4-3; J gene: TRBJ2-2; D gene: TRBD1; CDR3 protein: CASSQVGQLNTGELFF; CDR3 DNA: TGCGCCAGCAGCCAAGTGGGACAGCTTAACACCGGGGAGCTGTTTTTT
clone size: .; V gene: TRBV28; J gene: TRBJ2-3; D gene: .; CDR3 protein: CASSTTGLGSSTDTQYF; CDR3 DNA: TGTGCCAGCAGTACCACAGGGTTAGGGTCTAGCACAGATACGCAGTATTTT
clone size: few; V gene: TRBV11-2; J gene: TRBJ1-1; D gene: .; CDR3 protein: CASSWTAIEAFF; CDR3 DNA: TGTGCCAGCAGCTGGACAGCTATTGAAGCTTTCTTT
clone size: few; V gene: TRBV18; J gene: TRBJ1-1; D gene: .; CDR3 protein: CASSPRGLDTEAFF; CDR3 DNA: TGTGCCAGCTCACCAAGGGGATTGGACACTGAAGCTTTCTTT
clone size: .; V gene: TRBV4-3; J gene: TRBJ2-2; D gene: .; CDR3 protein: CASSQDSPGAGTGELFF; CDR3 DNA: TGCGCCAGCAGCCAAGATTCCCCAGGGGCGGGCACCGGGGAGCTGTTTTTT
clone size: medium-sized; V gene: TRBV7-2; J gene: TRBJ2-1; D gene: .; CDR3 protein: CASSLETGINNEQFF; CDR3 DNA: TGTGCCAGCAGCTTAGAAACGGGGATAAACAATGAGCAGTTCTTC
clone size: few; V gene: TRBV28; J gene: TRBJ1-1; D gene: .; CDR3 protein: CASSRHPLNTEAFF; CDR3 DNA: TGTGCCAGCAGTCGACACCCCTTGAACACTGAAGCTTTCTTT
clone size: few; V gene: TRBV27; J gene: TRBJ1-1; D gene: TRBD1; CDR3 protein: CASSFRQGNTEAFF; CDR3 DNA: TGTGCCAGCAGTTTTCGACAGGGGAACACTGAAGCTTTCTTT
clone size: .; V gene: TRBV5-6; J gene: TRBJ2-3; D gene: .; CDR3 protein: CASKGLPDTQYF; CDR3 DNA: TGTGCCAGCAAGGGGTTGCCAGATACGCAGTATTTT
clone size: .; V gene: TRBV4-3; J gene: TRBJ1-4; D gene: .; CDR3 protein: CASSQGLSPLATNEKLFF; CDR3 DNA: TGCGCCAGCAGCCAAGGGCTAAGCCCCCTTGCAACTAATGAAAAACTGTTTTTT
clone size: .; V gene: TRBV4-1; J gene: TRBJ1-2; D gene: .; CDR3 protein: CASSQESPAGTYGYTF; CDR3 DNA: TGCGCCAGCAGCCAAGAGAGCCCCGCGGGGACCTATGGCTACACCTTC
clone size: few; V gene: TRBV19; J gene: TRBJ1-2; D gene: .; CDR3 protein: CASIASLLGNGYTF; CDR3 DNA: TGTGCCAGTATCGCTTCCCTACTGGGGAATGGCTACACCTTC
clone size: many; V gene: TRBV19; J gene: TRBJ1-1; D gene: TRBD1; CDR3 protein: CASSPGTGLEAFF; CDR3 DNA: TGTGCCAGTAGTCCCGGGACAGGGCTTGAAGCTTTCTTT
clone size: many; V gene: TRBV6-1; J gene: TRBJ2-7; D gene: TRBD2; CDR3 protein: CASSEGSGGYEQYF; CDR3 DNA: TGTGCCAGCAGTGAAGGGTCGGGAGGATACGAGCAGTACTTC
clone size: .; V gene: TRBV10-3; J gene: TRBJ2-7; D gene: TRBD1; CDR3 protein: CAINQTGAAYEQYF; CDR3 DNA: TGTGCCATCAATCAGACAGGGGCCGCCTACGAGCAGTACTTC
clone size: .; V gene: TRBV9; J gene: TRBJ2-2; D gene: TRBD1; CDR3 protein: CASSVPGQAPSNTGELFF; CDR3 DNA: TGTGCCAGCAGCGTTCCGGGACAGGCCCCCTCGAACACCGGGGAGCTGTTTTTT
clone size: few; V gene: TRBV27; J gene: TRBJ2-7; D gene: TRBD2; CDR3 protein: CASSWGLAYEQYF; CDR3 DNA: TGTGCCAGCAGTTGGGGACTAGCGTACGAGCAGTACTTC
clone size: .; V gene: TRBV18; J gene: TRBJ1-5; D gene: TRBD1; CDR3 protein: CASSPTAGGPYSNQPQHF; CDR3 DNA: TGTGCCAGCTCCCCCACAGCAGGGGGCCCCTATAGCAATCAGCCCCAGCATTTT
clone size: .; V gene: TRBV30; J gene: TRBJ1-1; D gene: .; CDR3 protein: CAWIAANTEAFF; CDR3 DNA: TGTGCCTGGATCGCAGCGAACACTGAAGCTTTCTTT